Listed here is a single TCR beta chain. Its specificity is not known. V lost 6 bases and J 5 bases, leaving 15 bases between the germline ends. The CDR3 is 14 amino acids. The germline gives CDR1 MNHNS, CDR2 SASEGT. The data were taken from a study of T cells after yellow fever vaccination. General study results and limits: Booster sampling recovered most clones from primary vaccination (96% CD4, 80% to 90% CD8). Abundant clonotypes from the bulk population could have been carried over as contaminants into FACS-sorted repertoires.

TCRdb analysed the 5' RACE reads with MiXCR anew, one entry per CDR3 protein. Of a few hundred thousand distinct CDR3 sequences listed, roughly 8.7% were seen once; the top ten hold 15% to 20%. The chain uses TRBV6-1 and TRBJ2-3, with TRBD2 as a possible D gene (5 bases). The sample consisted of PBMCs, taken on the day of the first yellow fever vaccination. The TCR sequence derives from a man younger than 35 who received the YFV17D yellow fever vaccine. CDR3 protein: CASSTFRGGDTQYF. The DNA of the CDR3 is TGTGCCAGCAGCACTTTTCGGGGTGGAGATACGCAGTATTTT.